This is a list of T cell receptor beta chains from one sample in a study of blood T cell repertoires in COVID-19. The assay was immunoSEQ multiplex PCR, and TCRdb's table has in-frame clones only and misses some. Here the sample spans some 45,000 clones, over 85% being singletons. What was sequenced was peripheral blood. All receptors derive from a man in his sixties with COVID-19, enrolled during active disease. Each CDR3 is given with its conserved first and last residue. A D gene is named only where the DNA matches it firmly. A row's size may be missing; if present it is once, few, many or a size class.

V gene	clone size	CDR3 length	J gene	D gene	CDR3 protein	CDR3 DNA
TRBV7-6	-	19	TRBJ1-5	TRBD1	CASSRRKNRGRNSNQPQHF	TGTGCCAGCAGCAGAAGAAAAAACAGGGGGCGGAATAGCAATCAGCCCCAGCATTTT
TRBV7-2	-	17	TRBJ1-5	-	CASSLDPGQFINQPQHF	TGTGCCAGCAGCTTAGATCCGGGACAATTCATCAATCAGCCCCAGCATTTT
TRBV10-2	-	13	TRBJ1-5	-	CASNDNPGQPQHF	TGCGCCAGCAACGACAATCCCGGTCAGCCCCAGCATTTT
TRBV2	-	18	TRBJ1-4	TRBD1	CASSFPRQGVSTNEKLFF	TGTGCCAGCAGCTTTCCGAGGCAGGGGGTATCTACTAATGAAAAACTGTTTTTT
TRBV10-2	-	14	TRBJ2-1	TRBD2	CASTDPPSGEEQFF	TGCGCCAGCACCGACCCCCCTAGCGGGGAAGAGCAGTTCTTC
TRBV7-9	-	15	TRBJ2-5	-	CASSLATGGEETQYF	TGTGCCAGCAGCTTAGCTACAGGGGGGGAAGAGACCCAGTACTTC
TRBV7-9	-	15	TRBJ2-2	TRBD2	CASSFKREPTGELFF	TGTGCCAGCAGCTTTAAGCGGGAACCCACCGGGGAGCTGTTTTTT
TRBV12-1	once	15	TRBJ1-2	-	CASSPSEGGNYGYTF	TGTGCCAGCAGCCCATCGGAAGGGGGCAACTATGGCTACACCTTC
TRBV28	-	17	TRBJ1-1	TRBD1	CASSPPPGGLRNTEAFF	TGTGCCAGCAGTCCCCCCCCAGGGGGCTTGAGGAACACTGAAGCTTTCTTT
TRBV3-1/TRBV3-2	-	17	TRBJ2-1	TRBD2	CASSQVSWTSGYNEQFF	TGTGCCAGCAGCCAAGTGTCATGGACTAGCGGTTACAATGAGCAGTTCTTC
TRBV28	-	15	TRBJ2-2	TRBD1	CASSSPGQHTGELFF	TGTGCCAGCAGTTCCCCGGGACAGCACACCGGGGAGCTGTTTTTT
TRBV11-3	-	16	TRBJ2-7	TRBD2	CASSLDPASGYYEQYF	TGTGCCAGCAGCTTAGATCCGGCTAGCGGGTACTACGAGCAGTACTTC
TRBV2	-	16	TRBJ2-1	TRBD2	CASSRTSGPTLNEQFF	TGTGCCAGCAGTCGGACTAGCGGGCCTACTCTCAATGAGCAGTTCTTC
TRBV29-1	-	13	TRBJ1-2	-	CSVEDDGLYGYTF	TGCAGCGTTGAAGATGATGGACTCTATGGCTACACCTTC
TRBV6-1	once	15	TRBJ1-2	TRBD1	CASSEGQGVPYGYTF	TGTGCCAGCAGTGAAGGGCAGGGGGTTCCCTATGGCTACACCTTC
TRBV29-1	-	15	TRBJ2-7	TRBD1	CSVETLDRGTYEQYF	TGCAGCGTTGAAACCCTGGACAGGGGTACCTACGAGCAGTACTTC
TRBV5-1	-	14	TRBJ2-7	TRBD1	CASSAGTGPYEQYF	TGCGCCAGCAGCGCCGGGACAGGGCCCTACGAGCAGTACTTC
TRBV14	-	17	TRBJ2-1	TRBD1	CASSQDLGTGGYNEQFF	TGTGCCAGCAGCCAAGACCTGGGGACAGGGGGGTACAATGAGCAGTTCTTC
TRBV10-1	once	12	TRBJ1-1	-	CASSASGGSAFF	TGCGCCAGCAGTGCCTCCGGAGGTTCAGCTTTCTTT
TRBV6-6	-	15	TRBJ2-7	TRBD2	CASSYNRGGLYEQYF	TGTGCCAGCAGTTACAATCGGGGGGGACTCTACGAGCAGTACTTC
TRBV30	once	14	TRBJ1-6	TRBD1	CASTLTGGRSPLHF	TGTGCCTCGACCTTGACAGGGGGGAGGTCACCCCTCCACTTT
TRBV7-2	-	16	TRBJ2-1	TRBD2	CASSPRIGLAGAEQFF	TGTGCCAGCAGCCCCCGGATTGGACTAGCGGGAGCTGAGCAGTTCTTC
TRBV2	-	13	TRBJ1-5	TRBD1	CASSGQGDQPQHF	TGTGCCAGCAGTGGACAGGGCGATCAGCCCCAGCATTTT
TRBV19	-	20	TRBJ2-2	TRBD1	CASSIDLGRGLNLNTGELFF	TGTGCCAGTAGTATAGATCTGGGCAGGGGGCTTAACCTGAACACCGGGGAGCTGTTTTTT
TRBV19	-	18	TRBJ1-5	TRBD1	CASSIDLATGRSNQPQHF	TGTGCCAGTAGTATAGATCTGGCGACAGGGCGCAGCAATCAGCCCCAGCATTTT
TRBV5-1	once	14	TRBJ1-2	TRBD1	CASSPSGQNYGYTF	TGCGCCAGCAGCCCGTCGGGACAGAACTATGGCTACACCTTC
TRBV19	-	15	TRBJ1-5	-	CASSIRTDSNQPQHF	TGTGCCAGTAGTATAAGGACAGATAGCAATCAGCCCCAGCATTTT
TRBV15	-	15	TRBJ2-4	-	CATSIIDRAKNIQYF	TGTGCCACCAGCATCATAGACAGGGCCAAAAACATTCAGTACTTC
TRBV7-9	-	12	TRBJ2-3	-	CASSPPRDTQYF	TGTGCCAGCAGCCCGCCTCGGGATACGCAGTATTTT
TRBV30	-	14	TRBJ1-5	-	CAWSSSGGNQPQHF	TGTGCCTGGAGTTCGTCGGGGGGCAATCAGCCCCAGCATTTT
TRBV3-1/TRBV3-2	-	17	TRBJ1-3	-	CASSPGYGQSSGNTIYF	TGTGCCAGCAGCCCAGGTTATGGACAGAGCTCTGGAAACACCATATATTTT